The 21 T cell receptor beta chains in this list originate from one sample, sequenced in a study of T cell changes during pregnancy in multiple sclerosis. Some clones are missing from TCRdb's copy, which holds only in-frame ones; the method was immunoSEQ multiplex PCR. The repertoire holds 56,000 or so clones, 92% seen once, with about 0.67% in the top ten. Specimen: CD4+ T cells from peripheral blood mononuclear cells, collected in the third trimester of pregnancy. The origin of the receptors is a female donor with multiple sclerosis, enrolled in a pregnancy study.

The chain carries TRBV19 and TRBJ2-6; 9 bases fit TRBD1. There are 17 residues in the CDR3. The V gene end was trimmed by 7 bases and the J gene end by 4 bases; junction bases not matched to a gene: 11. Germline loops: CDR1 LNHDA, CDR2 SQIVND (reference sequence). The CDR3 protein is CASNPTGGLRGANVLTF. Written as DNA, the CDR3 is TGTGCCAGTAATCCGACAGGGGGTTTGCGAGGGGCCAACGTCCTGACTTTC.

The chain recombines TRBV2 with TRBJ2-5, with D hard to call. The CDR3 has 14 residues. Trimming removed 7 bases at V and 2 bases at J, with 14 bases between. CDR1 and CDR2 from the germline V gene are SNHLY and FYNNEI. CDR3 nucleotide sequence: TGTGCCAGCAAGGTGTGGGCAGGACAAGAGACCCAGTACTTC. It translates to CASKVWAGQETQYF.

The chain has TRBV28 and TRBJ2-3; 12 bases line up with TRBD2. Germline CDR1 and CDR2: MDHEN and SYDVKM. V was pared by 4 bases and J by 1 base, with 6 bases of the junction left unmatched. This CDR3 has 17 residues. The CDR3 loop is CASSSGTSGWGTDTQYF. The CDR3 region has the DNA TGTGCCAGCAGTTCCGGGACTAGCGGGTGGGGCACAGATACGCAGTATTTT.

The J gene is TRBJ2-1, the V gene TRBV2, with 7 bases identical to TRBD2. Germline lookup yields CDR1 SNHLY and CDR2 FYNNEI. The junction had 16 bases not matched to a gene; V was cut back by 4 bases and J by 10 bases. The length of the CDR3 is 16 residues. The CDR3 coding sequence is TGTGCCAGCAGTGTCTTGGGGGGAGGGCCAGCATGGGAGCAGTTCTTC. Its protein is CASSVLGGGPAWEQFF.

The J gene is TRBJ1-4, the V gene TRBV6-5, with 9 bases matching TRBD1. The germline CDR1 and CDR2 sequences are MNHEY and SVGAGI. Trimming cost V 6 bases and J 7 bases; bases outside gene matches: 6. This CDR3 region has 14 residues. The CDR3 bases are TGTGCCAGCAGGCAGACAGGGGGAACTGAAAAACTGTTTTTT. Encoded protein: CASRQTGGTEKLFF.

This sequence joins TRBV4-1 and TRBJ2-1; TRBD2 agrees at 8 bases. J was trimmed by 2 bases and V by 4 bases; bases with no gene match: 7. This CDR3 spans 16 amino acids. Germline V gene sequence: CDR1 MGHRA, CDR2 YSYEKL. The CDR3, as DNA: TGCGCCAGCAGCCCTCGGGAGGGAGGAACCTACAATGAGCAGTTCTTC. It yields the protein CASSPREGGTYNEQFF.

The rearrangement uses TRBV6-5 and TRBJ2-1; perhaps TRBD1 as D (6 bases). The CDR3 has 14 residues. CDR1 and CDR2 (germline): MNHEY, SVGAGI. The V end was cut by 2 bases, the J end by 10 bases, with 15 bases between. The chain's CDR3 is CASSYLPGVREQFF. For the CDR3, the DNA is TGTGCCAGCAGTTACCTGCCAGGGGTCAGGGAGCAGTTCTTC.

V and J are TRBV7-9 and TRBJ2-7; the match to TRBD2 covers 9 bases. CDR1 and CDR2 from the germline V gene are SEHNR and FQNEAQ (reference sequence). V lost 0 bases, J lost 4 bases, and 1 base stayed unmatched. CDR3 size: 14 residues. CDR3 loop: CASSLASGSYEQYF. For the CDR3, the DNA is TGTGCCAGCAGCTTAGCTAGCGGGAGTTACGAGCAGTACTTC.

The rearrangement uses TRBV28 and TRBJ1-2; the D is unclear. V was cut by 2 bases and J by 8 bases, with 15 bases left in between. The CDR3 consists of 14 residues. Germline assignment: CDR1 MDHEN and CDR2 SYDVKM. This chain's CDR3 is CASSLRPGSFGYTF. In nucleotides, the CDR3 is TGTGCCAGCAGTTTACGGCCGGGGTCATTCGGCTACACCTTC.

The chain is built from TRBV5-4 and TRBJ2-7, with D possibly being TRBD2 (6 bases). The V end lost 0 bases, the J end lost 7 bases, and 20 bases lay between the germline ends. This CDR3 has 16 residues. From germline, CDR1 is SGHNT and CDR2 YYREEE (reference sequence). The CDR3 loop reads CASSLEAGGTLREQYF. For the CDR3, the DNA is TGTGCCAGCAGCTTGGAGGCCGGCGGGACCCTACGGGAGCAGTACTTC.

The chain has TRBV5-1 and TRBJ2-3, with 8 bases that match TRBD1. This CDR3 is built from 15 residues. With V trimmed by 4 bases and J by 5 bases, 9 bases remained unmatched. In germline, CDR1 is SGHRS, CDR2 YFSETQ. CDR3: CASSPGQGSGDTQYF. The CDR3 region has the DNA TGCGCCAGCAGCCCTGGACAGGGCTCAGGAGATACGCAGTATTTT. Full variable domain (rest looked up from reference TRBV5-1 and TRBJ2-3): KAGVTQTPRYLIKTRGQQVTLSCSPISGHRSVSWYQQTPGQGLQFLFEYFSETQRNKGNFPGRFSGRQFSNSRSEMNVSTLELGDSALYLCASSPGQGSGDTQYFGPGTRLTVL.

The chain uses TRBV28 and TRBJ1-1, with D unresolved. V lost 3 bases and J lost 7, with 9 bases in between. The CDR3 extends over 12 amino acids. From germline, CDR1 is MDHEN and CDR2 SYDVKM. The chain's CDR3 is CASSLRGLEAFF. The CDR3 DNA follows: TGTGCCAGCAGTTTGAGAGGGCTTGAAGCTTTCTTT.

The table lists this clone with a count of one. V and J are TRBV28 and TRBJ1-1; 9 nucleotides match TRBD1. CDR1 is MDHEN and CDR2 is SYDVKM in the germline V gene. This CDR3 region has 19 residues. V trimming: 6 bases; J trimming: 1 base; junction bases outside the gene matches: 18. CDR3 bases: TGTGCCAGCAGCACCAGAGTAGGGACAGGGCACGGTCGGAACACTGAAGCTTTCTTT. Amino acids: CASSTRVGTGHGRNTEAFF. Together with reference TRBV28 and TRBJ1-1, the CDR3 gives the full variable domain: DVKVTQSSRYLVKRTGEKVFLECVQDMDHENMFWYRQDPGLGLRLIYFSYDVKMKEKGDIPEGYSVSREKKERFSLILESASTNQTSMYLCASSTRVGTGHGRNTEAFFGQGTRLTVV.

A few counts support this clone. V usage is TRBV9 and J usage is TRBJ2-3, with unresolved D. CDR1 is SGDLS and CDR2 is YYNGEE in the germline V gene. This CDR3 is 15 amino acids long. Trimming cost V 0 bases and J 3 bases, with 11 bases left between them. CDR3 loop: CASSVGPEATDTQYF. CDR3 coding DNA: TGTGCCAGCAGCGTAGGACCAGAAGCGACAGATACGCAGTATTTT.

The chain has TRBV6-5 and TRBJ2-3, with TRBD1 as a possible D gene (6 bases). The CDR3 sequence is 13 residues long. Germline loops: CDR1 MNHEY, CDR2 SVGAGI. With 4 bases removed from V and 5 bases from J, the gap between germline ends came to 10 bases. The CDR3 nucleotides are TGTGCCAGCAGTTTAGGGGGAGAAGATACGCAGTATTTT. This gives the protein CASSLGGEDTQYF.

This chain joins TRBV11-1 and TRBJ1-2; no definite D call. Trimming cost V 3 bases and J 7 bases, with 15 bases left between them. CDR1 and CDR2 from the germline V gene are SGHAT and FQDESV (reference sequence). The length of the CDR3 is 14 residues. The CDR3 spells CASSLYGEASGYTF. In nucleotides, the CDR3 is TGTGCCAGCAGCTTGTACGGGGAGGCCAGTGGCTACACCTTC.

The chain joins TRBV6-6 to TRBJ2-7; 10 bases fit TRBD2. Germline V lookup: CDR1 MNHNY, CDR2 SVGAGI (reference sequence). This CDR3 has 13 residues. V dropped 6 bases and J dropped 6; count of bases not matched to a gene: 5. The CDR3 coding sequence is TGTGCCAGCAGACTGGGACTAGCGAGCGAGCAGTACTTC. As protein: CASRLGLASEQYF.

The V call is TRBV5-1, the J call TRBJ2-3; 10 positions agree with TRBD2. Losses at the gene ends were 2 bases for V and 6 bases for J; bases not matched to a gene: 6. The CDR3 loop spans 15 amino acids. The germline V gene has CDR1 SGHRS and CDR2 YFSETQ. CDR3: CASSFLAGVTDTQYF. The CDR3 nucleotides are TGCGCCAGCAGCTTTCTAGCGGGAGTAACCGATACGCAGTATTTT.

The J gene is TRBJ1-5, the V gene TRBV6-1, with D tentatively TRBD1 (6 bases). The length of the CDR3 is 13 residues. The V end was cut by 4 bases, the J end by 5 bases, with 9 bases between. Per the germline V gene, CDR1 is MNHNS and CDR2 is SASEGT. CDR3 amino acids: CASSGQGYQPQHF. DNA of the CDR3: TGTGCCAGCAGTGGTCAGGGGTATCAGCCCCAGCATTTT.

V is TRBV7-6 and J is TRBJ2-3; possible D gene TRBD1, 6 bases. In germline, CDR1 is SGHVS, CDR2 FNYEAQ. Trimming removed 5 bases at V and 2 bases at J, with 14 bases between. This CDR3 has 15 amino acids. The DNA of the CDR3 is TGTGCCAGCAGCCGTAAAACAGGGAACACAGATACGCAGTATTTT. It translates to CASSRKTGNTDTQYF.

This clone appeared once. This rearrangement joins TRBV5-4 to TRBJ2-1, with 7 nucleotides matching TRBD2. The germline CDR1 and CDR2 sequences are SGHNT and YYREEE (reference sequence). CDR3 length: 15 amino acids. The ends lost 3 bases at V and 7 bases at J; junction bases unmatched: 10. The DNA for the CDR3 is TGTGCCAGCAGCTACTCAGCGGGGAGGGGAAATGAGCAGTTCTTC. Amino acids: CASSYSAGRGNEQFF.